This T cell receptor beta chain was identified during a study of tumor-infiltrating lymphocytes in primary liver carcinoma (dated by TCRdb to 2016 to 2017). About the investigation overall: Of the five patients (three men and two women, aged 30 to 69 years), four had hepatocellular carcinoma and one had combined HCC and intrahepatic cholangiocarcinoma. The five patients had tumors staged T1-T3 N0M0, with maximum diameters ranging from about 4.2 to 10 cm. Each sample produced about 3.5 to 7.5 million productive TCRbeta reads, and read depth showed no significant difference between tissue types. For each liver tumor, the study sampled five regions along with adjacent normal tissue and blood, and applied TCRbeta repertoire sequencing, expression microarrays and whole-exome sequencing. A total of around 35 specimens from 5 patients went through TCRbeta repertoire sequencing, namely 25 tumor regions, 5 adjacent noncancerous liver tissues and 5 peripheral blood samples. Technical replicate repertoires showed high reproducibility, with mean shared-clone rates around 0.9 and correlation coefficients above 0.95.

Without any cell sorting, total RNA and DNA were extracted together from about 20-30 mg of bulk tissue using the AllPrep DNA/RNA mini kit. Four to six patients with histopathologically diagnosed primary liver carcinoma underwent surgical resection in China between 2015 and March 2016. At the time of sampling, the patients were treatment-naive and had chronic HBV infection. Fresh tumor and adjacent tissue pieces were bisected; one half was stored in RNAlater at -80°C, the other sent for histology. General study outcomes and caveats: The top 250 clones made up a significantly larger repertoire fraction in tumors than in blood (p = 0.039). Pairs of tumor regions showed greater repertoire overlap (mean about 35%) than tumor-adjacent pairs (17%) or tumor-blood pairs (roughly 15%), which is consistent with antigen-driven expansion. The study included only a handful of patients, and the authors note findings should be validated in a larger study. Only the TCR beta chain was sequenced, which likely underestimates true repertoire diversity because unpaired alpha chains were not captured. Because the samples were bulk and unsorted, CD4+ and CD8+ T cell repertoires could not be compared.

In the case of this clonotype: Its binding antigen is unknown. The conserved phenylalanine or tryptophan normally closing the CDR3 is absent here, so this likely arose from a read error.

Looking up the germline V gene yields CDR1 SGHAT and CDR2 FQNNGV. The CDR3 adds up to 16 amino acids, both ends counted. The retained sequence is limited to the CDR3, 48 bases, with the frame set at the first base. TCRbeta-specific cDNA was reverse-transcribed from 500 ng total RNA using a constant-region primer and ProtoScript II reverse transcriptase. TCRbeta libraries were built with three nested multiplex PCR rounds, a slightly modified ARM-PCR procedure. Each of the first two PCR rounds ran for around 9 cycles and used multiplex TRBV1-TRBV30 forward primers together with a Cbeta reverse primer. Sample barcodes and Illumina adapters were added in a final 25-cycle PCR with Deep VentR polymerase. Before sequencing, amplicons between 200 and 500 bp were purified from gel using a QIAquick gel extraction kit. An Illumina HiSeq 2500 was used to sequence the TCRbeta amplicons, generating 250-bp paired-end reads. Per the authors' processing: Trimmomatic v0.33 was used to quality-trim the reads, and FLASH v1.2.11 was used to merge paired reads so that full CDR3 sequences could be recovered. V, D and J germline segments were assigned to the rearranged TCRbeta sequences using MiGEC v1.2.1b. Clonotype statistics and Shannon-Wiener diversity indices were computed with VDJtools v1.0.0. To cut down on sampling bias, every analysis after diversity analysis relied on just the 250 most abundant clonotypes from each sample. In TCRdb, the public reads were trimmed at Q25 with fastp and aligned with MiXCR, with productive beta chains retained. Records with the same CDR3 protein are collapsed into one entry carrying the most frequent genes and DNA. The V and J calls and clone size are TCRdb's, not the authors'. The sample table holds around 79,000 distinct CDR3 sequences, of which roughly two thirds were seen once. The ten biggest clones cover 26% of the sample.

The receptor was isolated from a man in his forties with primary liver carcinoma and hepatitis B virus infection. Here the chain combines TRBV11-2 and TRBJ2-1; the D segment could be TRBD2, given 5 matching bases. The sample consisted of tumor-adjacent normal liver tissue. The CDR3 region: CVSSLEPLTGMNEQFL. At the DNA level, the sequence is TGTGTCAGCAGCTTAGAGCCCCTAACGGGAATGAATGAGCAGTTCCTC.